What follows describes a single TCR beta chain. Because the CDR3's place on the DNA is in doubt, the DNA is left out and the CDR3 is given as listed by TCRdb. The CDR3 totals 15 residues, both ends included. These data come from a study of T-cell memory formation after mild COVID-19. Background on the study: Largely donor-specific TCR clusters were found.

Constant-segment primers served in 5'RACE that generated TCR alpha and TCR beta cDNA libraries bearing sample barcodes and UMIs. TCRdb re-called the 5' RACE reads with MiXCR, one entry per CDR3 protein. Of under 350,000 distinct CDR3 sequences in the sample, 16% were seen once. The chain is built from TRBV21-1 and TRBJ2-2; TRBD2, the D gene given by the table, was not confirmed from the DNA. TRBV21-1 has pseudogene status. This sequence was found in a man in his late teens or twenties who had mild COVID-19 (a few samples of this study predate the infection). Cell type and time point are not known. Specimen: PBMCs or a T cell subset sorted from them (not recorded which). The CDR3 is CASSRTRRGPGSCFF.